This TCR beta chain was recorded in a study of control samples from healthy donors and cancer patients. Here immunoSEQ multiplex PCR was the method, and the copy in TCRdb shows in-frame clones only, minus some. The table records under 200,000 clones, 91% of them present only once. The CDR3 extends over 12 amino acids. Trimming took 2 bases from V and 5 from J, leaving 5 bases between them. Looked up from germline, CDR1 is MNHEY and CDR2 is SMNVEV (reference sequence). The sequencing input was blood. The rearrangement uses TRBV27 and TRBJ2-3; perhaps D is TRBD1 or TRBD2 (5 bases each). The sequence was collected from a woman aged 25 to 39 in good health. CDR3 loop: CASSLGGDTQYF. The CDR3 DNA reads TGTGCCAGCAGTTTAGGGGGAGATACGCAGTATTTT.